These T cell receptor beta chains were read from a single sample in a study of tumor-infiltrating lymphocytes in glioblastoma multiforme. In TCRdb, the multiplex PCR reads were re-called with MiXCR into one record per CDR3 protein. The sample contains about 15,000 distinct CDR3 sequences, more than 65% of which appear only once. The specimen sequenced was brain tumor tissue. These receptors were obtained from a male donor with glioblastoma. Both conserved end residues are part of each CDR3. Each record gives: V gene, D gene, J gene, CDR3 protein. The D gene is left open where the match is weak.

TRBV20-1,TRBD2,TRBJ2-7,CSARGLAGVYKQYF
TRBV29-1,TRBD2,TRBJ2-1,CSVRDYSPEQFF
TRBV11-3,NA,TRBJ2-7,CASSLDTGSSYEQYF
TRBV20-1,NA,TRBJ2-3,CSASPGAADSQYF
TRBV4-3,NA,TRBJ2-2,CASSEDSNTGVLFF
TRBV5-5,NA,TRBJ1-1,CASSVEQVGAFF
TRBV6-6,NA,TRBJ2-1,CASISHMRDNEQFF
TRBV11-2,TRBD1,TRBJ2-5,CASSSTTDRALLVETQYF
TRBV18,TRBD1,TRBJ2-5,CASRGTGEETQYF
TRBV11-2,NA,TRBJ2-1,CASSSGGEQFF
TRBV3-1,NA,TRBJ2-5,CASSRQETQYF
TRBV12-3/TRBV12-4,TRBD1,TRBJ2-3,CASNWGTVDTQYF
TRBV30,NA,TRBJ1-6,CAWKRGSDSPLHF
TRBV11-3,NA,TRBJ2-6,CASSLEGWRGANVLTF
TRBV20-1,NA,TRBJ2-7,CRPQTGDVAYF
TRBV6-6,NA,TRBJ1-1,CASSYQSTEAFF
TRBV11-2,NA,TRBJ2-1,CASSLDRETTNEHFF
TRBV11-3,TRBD2,TRBJ2-5,CASSSRTSGSETQYF
TRBV6-6,TRBD1,TRBJ2-1,CASSSPDRGHEQFF
TRBV11-2,NA,TRBJ2-3,CASPGGHSNTNTQYF
TRBV12-3/TRBV12-4,NA,TRBJ2-2,CASSFQAGGTGELFF
TRBV11-3,TRBD1,TRBJ2-3,CASSQGATTRYF
TRBV5-1,NA,TRBJ2-7,CASSLGVGGGLGEQYF
TRBV7-3,NA,TRBJ2-1,CARLSGVRSYNEQFF
TRBV2,NA,TRBJ2-1,CASKKGGTDNGQFF
TRBV7-3,NA,TRBJ2-1,CASSLQGGSGWDEQFF
TRBV11-2,NA,TRBJ1-2,CANGEDRVRGYTF
TRBV11-1,NA,TRBJ2-3,CASSSDRVGSTDTQYF
TRBV5-8,NA,TRBJ1-6,CARSFLGGGSTLHF
TRBV20-1,NA,TRBJ1-5,CSARDRRQGNQPQHF
TRBV4-2,TRBD2,TRBJ2-3,CASSLDQAGGPTDTQYF
TRBV6-6,NA,TRBJ1-4,CASSSPRERGVDEKLFF
TRBV30,NA,TRBJ2-1,CALSPPGGRYNEQLF
TRBV20-1,NA,TRBJ1-4,CSPRDEDEELFF
TRBV11-2,NA,TRBJ2-1,CAGSIAPLRVNERFF
TRBV11-3,NA,TRBJ2-1,CASTKDGGNEQFF
TRBV12-3/TRBV12-4,NA,TRBJ2-1,CASSLGLLNEQFF
TRBV11-1,TRBD2,TRBJ2-2,CASSFRTSGSTGELFF
TRBV6-1,TRBD2,TRBJ2-2,CASRGTSGRADTGELFF
TRBV20-1,TRBD2,TRBJ2-7,CSVRVLAGVHKQYF
TRBV11-2,TRBD2,TRBJ2-3,CASNLLAGEDTHYF
TRBV7-8,NA,TRBJ1-6,CASSLGGADNSPLHF
TRBV14,TRBD1,TRBJ2-7,CSTGQGVVGYEQYF
TRBV11-2,NA,TRBJ2-7,CVSSLRVISEQYF
TRBV11-2,TRBD1,TRBJ2-1,CASSFSGTGAYNEQFF
TRBV12-3/TRBV12-4,NA,TRBJ2-5,CASSPETGRETQYF
TRBV6-6,NA,TRBJ2-5,CASNRNQETQYF
TRBV2,NA,TRBJ1-2,CASSSISESYGYTF
TRBV11-2,TRBD1,TRBJ2-7,CASSLDRVYEQYF
TRBV11-2,NA,TRBJ2-7,CASRLGTLRGQYF
TRBV20-1,NA,TRBJ2-3,CSAKQGRGGVTDTQYF
TRBV11-2,NA,TRBJ2-7,CASSPFGGREQYF
TRBV11-2,NA,TRBJ1-4,CASSLLGATNEKLFF
TRBV12-3/TRBV12-4,NA,TRBJ2-5,CASRGLGGPQYF
TRBV11-3,TRBD2,TRBJ2-7,CASSGYDGGSAEQYF